This TCR beta chain emerged from a study of blood T cell repertoires in COVID-19 (dated by TCRdb to the early 2020s). Study-level background: Samples covering the acute and convalescent phases of COVID-19 were provided by collaborators in the United States, Italy and Spain. The repertoires were made available in a free public database intended to serve as a resource for research on the immune response to SARS-CoV-2. The dataset comprised deeply sampled blood TCRbeta repertoires from subjects exposed to, actively infected with, or recovered from COVID-19. The material from the prospective study consisted of cDNA or gDNA derived from T cells, B-cell-depleted T cells, or PBMCs. The sample metadata nearly always contained a de-identified subject ID, COVID-19 status, age in years and sex. Samples were obtained from the ongoing ImmuneRACE study (first 160 participants) and from about 1,300 subjects provided by 6 global collaborators. Where available, HLA class I and class II types were taken from metadata supplied by the sample provider and were not determined by assay-based typing. On the study overall, not on this receptor specifically: The quantity of clinical and demographic metadata differed by source and by participant and was supplied without curation.

A remark on this clone: Its binding antigen is unknown. The sample holds no much larger clone one base away, and base qualities are not on file.

The germline V gene provides CDR1 MDHEN and CDR2 SYDVKM. V has 3 bases trimmed and J has 7 bases trimmed; junction bases matching no gene number 4. The CDR3 spans 13 residues, from the cysteine through the phenylalanine. CDR3 DNA is the only sequence kept; it has 39 bases, read in frame from the first base. TCRbeta CDR3 regions were amplified from genomic DNA using the immunoSEQ Assay, a bias-controlled multiplex PCR. In the authors' own workflow: The number of nucleated cells in each sample was estimated from the amplification of reference gene primers within the assay. Sequence reads were collapsed and filtered to measure the absolute abundance of every unique TCRbeta CDR3 rearrangement. For each sample, productive Simpson clonality was calculated as the square root of Simpson's diversity index over productive rearrangements. TCRdb holds this immuneACCESS table with in-frame rearrangements only. Some clones are missing; in checked studies, unresolved V genes explain under half, and the rest has no known cause. V, J and clone size are taken as reported in that table, and D and trimming were inferred from the DNA itself. The sample table shows 26,000 or so clones, and 87% are seen once. The ten largest clones take up about 16% of the sample.

Whole blood was collected in K2EDTA tubes by collaborating institutions according to the institutions' own protocols. Collaborator samples were shipped for TCRbeta analysis as frozen whole blood, isolated PBMCs, or DNA extracted from either sample type. This clonotype was sampled from a human donor in a cohort sampled during active COVID-19. The V gene is TRBV28 and the J gene is TRBJ1-2; 8 central bases correspond to TRBD1. Sequencing was done on a sample of peripheral blood. This receptor has the CDR3 CASSLQGAGGYTF. At the DNA level, the sequence is TGTGCCAGCAGTTTGCAGGGGGCGGGTGGCTACACCTTC.